This TCR beta chain originates from a study of blood T cells in healthy people across ages. On the study more broadly: About one barcoded beta molecule was captured per two T cells (by template switching). Study-level results: Nothing was known about donor CMV status, and this possibly confounded expanded clonotype changes.

This clonotype was observed at least ten times. As yet, its antigen is unknown. Germline V lookup: CDR1 SGHRS, CDR2 YFSETQ. CDR3 length: 16 amino acids. V lost 6 bases and J lost 2; bases outside the gene matches: 10. Next came a second PCR, run for roughly 6 to 11 cycles, which used a sample-barcoded 5' primer along with a J-beta primer mix. Each cDNA was tagged by a template-switch adaptor containing 12 random nucleotides. One entry per CDR3 protein results from TCRdb running MiXCR on the 5' RACE reads. The data show hundreds of thousands of distinct CDR3 sequences, with under 35% seen just once and roughly 17% held by the top ten.

The sequenced sample was blood. The clonotype comes from a woman aged 80 or over in good health. The V and J genes are TRBV5-1 and TRBJ2-5, with TRBD2 matching 10 bases. CDR3 nucleotide sequence: TGCGCCAGCAATCTGATGTCTAGCGGGGGACAAGAGACCCAGTACTTC. Translated: CASNLMSSGGQETQYF. The whole variable domain, remainder taken from reference TRBV5-1 and TRBJ2-5, is KAGVTQTPRYLIKTRGQQVTLSCSPISGHRSVSWYQQTPGQGLQFLFEYFSETQRNKGNFPGRFSGRQFSNSRSEMNVSTLELGDSALYLCASNLMSSGGQETQYFGPGTRLLVL.